This TCR beta chain was profiled in a study of CD8+ T cells in alopecia areata. Study-level background: Skin grafts from approximately 6-12-month-old C3H/HeJ donors with spontaneous alopecia were placed on approximately 7-10-week-old female C3H/HeJ mice.

Pooled cutaneous lymph node cells were sorted using CD4, CD8alpha, NKG2D, NKG2ACE and other markers. The sequencing template was cDNA reverse transcribed from extracted RNA. Sequenced by immunoSEQ multiplex PCR; TCRdb stores in-frame clones only, minus some. This sample has under 350,000 clones, each found more than once. About this clone: Its antigen is still unknown. Gene names are the mouse ones. The read terminates 4 residues before the CDR3 end, so the remaining end is supplied by the germline J gene.

Study-level findings and limits: Lesional scalp exceeded normal scalp in clonality, especially in alopecia totalis/universalis.

V dropped 2 bases and J dropped 0 bases, with 10 bases sitting between them. The CDR3 totals 15 residues. From germline, CDR1 is NSHNY and CDR2 SYGAGN. The TCR sequence derives from a C3H/HeJ mouse with alopecia areata. This strain's MHC haplotype is H2-k. Input material: CD4+ T cells sorted from a lymph node. This sequence joins TRBV13-1 and TRBJ2-5; weak D call: TRBD1 (5 bases). The sequenced CDR3 bases are TGTGCCAGCAGTGAGCAGGGAAGAAACCAAGAC. It translates to CASSEQGRNQD. The whole CDR3 is CASSEQGRNQDTQYF.